These T cell receptor beta chains were read from a single sample in a study of neurological immune-mediated disorders. MiXCR, applied by TCRdb to the 5' RACE reads, yields one record per CDR3 protein. The repertoire holds about 40,000 distinct CDR3 sequences, 2.5% seen once, with 2% to 3% in the top ten. The sample was PBMCs. The origin of the receptors is a man aged 45 to 65 with multiple sclerosis. Each CDR3 is given with its conserved first and last residue.

>TRBJ1-2|TRBV25-1
CASSAYRDDYGYTF
>TRBJ1-2|TRBV6-2/TRBV6-3
CASSYPGTGYGYTF
>TRBJ2-1|TRBV5-1
CASSGSAVYSYNEQFF
>TRBJ2-7|TRBV20-1
CSASTGQGAYEQYF
>TRBJ1-4|TRBV20-1
CSARDGTLNEKLFF
>TRBJ1-1|TRBV5-4
CASSGNTEAFF
>TRBJ2-7|TRBV20-1
CSALGWRGLRNEQYF
>TRBJ1-1|TRBV5-4
CASSVGLANTEAFF
>TRBJ2-7|TRBV20-1
CSARDETGKGYEQYF
>TRBJ2-2|TRBV12-3/TRBV12-4
CASSLEGGPAGELFF
>TRBJ2-5|TRBV20-1
CSARVSGGAQETQYF
>TRBJ1-5|TRBV12-3/TRBV12-4
CASSLRGQPQHF
>TRBJ2-7|TRBV9
CASSPYEQYF
>TRBJ1-1|TRBV5-1
CASSSDGMETEAFF
>TRBJ1-1|TRBV3-1
CASTDRGLNTEAFF
>TRBJ2-1|TRBV4-2
CASSQDAGGNNEQFF
>TRBJ1-1|TRBV29-1
CSVENGEGITEAFF
>TRBJ2-3|TRBV7-2
CASSLSGAVTQYF
>TRBJ1-1|TRBV12-3/TRBV12-4
CASSLLQGANTEAFF
>TRBJ1-1|TRBV6-2/TRBV6-3
CASSYTKNTEAFF
>TRBJ1-4|TRBV6-5
CASSSVSHEKLFF
>TRBJ2-7|TRBV10-3
CAIRGVRGYEQYF
>TRBJ2-4|TRBV28
CASSLSGSAAKNIQYF
>TRBJ2-7|TRBV28
CASRRPRLAGPGYEQYF
>TRBJ2-2|TRBV20-1
CSARDAIAGGYGELFF
>TRBJ2-7|TRBV5-1
CASADGAYEQYF
>TRBJ2-7|TRBV27
CASRPGGSSEQYF
>TRBJ1-1|TRBV29-1
CSVEGWGTEAFF
>TRBJ2-3|TRBV7-8
CASSSPRTDTQYF
>TRBJ1-2|TRBV2
CASTVDRRYGYTF
>TRBJ1-1|TRBV5-1
CASGEYPNMNTEAFF
>TRBJ2-4|TRBV5-8
CASSYPTGENRNIQYF
>TRBJ1-6|TRBV14
CASSPRGSMVSPLHF
>TRBJ1-2|TRBV7-2
CASSLNYGYTF
>TRBJ2-7|TRBV5-1
CASSLDGGEGVYEQYF
>TRBJ2-4|TRBV5-1
CASSLGAVGIQYF
>TRBJ1-5|TRBV6-6
CASKGTSYSNQPQNF
>TRBJ1-5|TRBV5-5
CASSLGLQGNQPQNF
>TRBJ1-5|TRBV24-1
CATSGTGMNQPQHF
>TRBJ2-7|TRBV12-3/TRBV12-4
CASSKRTSGGKEQYF
>TRBJ2-2|TRBV3-1
CASHRTGELFF
>TRBJ1-6|TRBV5-1
CASSLGSGDSPLNF